This T cell receptor beta chain derives from a study of T cell changes during pregnancy in multiple sclerosis. The assay was immunoSEQ multiplex PCR, and TCRdb's table has in-frame clones only and misses some. The table has about 36,000 clones, about 91% seen once. This CDR3 contains 14 residues. With 1 base removed from V and 6 bases from J, the gap between germline ends came to 11 bases. Germline V gives CDR1 SGHDT, CDR2 YYEEEE. The sequence was collected from a female donor with multiple sclerosis, enrolled in a pregnancy study. The chain carries TRBV5-6 and TRBJ2-1; no clear D. The sample here was CD8+ T cells from peripheral blood mononuclear cells, taken in the third trimester of pregnancy. CDR3 in DNA: TGTGCCAGCAGCTTGAATCCCGCCGGCAATGAGCAGTTCTTC. Its translation is CASSLNPAGNEQFF.